A single sample is the source of the 12 T cell receptor beta chains below, sequenced in a study of metastatic and nonmetastatic thyroid tumors. Patients underwent thyroid surgery, and none had received any treatment before it. TCRdb re-called the PCR reads through MiXCR. The sample lists 15,000 to 20,000 clones, 25% to 30% occurring once. Input material: tumor tissue. These receptors were collected from a male donor with papillary thyroid cancer or a benign thyroid nodule (not recorded which). Some clones in this sample may be carry-over from other donors' samples.

Comments on this clone: Germline and junction disagree at one end, which may indicate a read error. This sequence joins TRBV30 and TRBJ1-5, with 9 bases that match TRBD1. Per germline, CDR1 GTSNPN and CDR2 SVGIG (reference sequence). The CDR3 runs 14 residues. The CDR3 DNA reads TGTGACTGGAAGGGGACAGGGAAAAATCAGCCGCAGCATTTT. Translated, it gives CDWKGTGKNQPQHF.

This clone was counted many times. The chain's CDR3 is CASSQDQGTGGAGGYTF. Here the CDR3 DNA reads TGCGCCAGCAGCCAAGATCAAGGGACAGGGGGCGCAGGAGGCTACACCTTC. This rearrangement joins TRBV4-1 to TRBJ1-2; 12 positions match TRBD1. With 0 bases clipped from V and 8 bases from J, the junction kept 10 bases outside the gene matches. The CDR3 length is 17 residues. Germline CDR1 is MGHRA and CDR2 is YSYEKL.

In its sample, this clone was seen a few times. The CDR3 DNA reads TGCAGTGCCTCACCGGGACTATTAATCTATGAGCAGTTCTTC. This encodes CSASPGLLIYEQFF. The V call is TRBV20-1, the J call TRBJ2-1; 7 nucleotides line up with TRBD2. The length of the CDR3 is 14 residues. Per germline, CDR1 DFQATT and CDR2 SNEGSKA (reference sequence). V lost 6 bases and J lost 8; bases outside the gene matches: 13.

J is TRBJ2-1 and V is TRBV7-2; D may be TRBD2 (6 bases). The CDR3 consists of 13 residues. The V end lost 5 bases, the J end lost 8 bases, and 13 bases lay between the germline ends. Germline CDR1 and CDR2: SGHTA and FQGNSA. For the CDR3, the DNA is TGTGCCAGCAGCAGAACGGGAGTCCATGAGCAGTTCTTC. This translates into CASSRTGVHEQFF.

This clone was counted at least ten times. J is TRBJ1-1 and V is TRBV20-1, with 7 bases matching TRBD1. CDR3 length equals 12 residues. V shed 5 bases, J shed 4 bases, and the junction held 4 bases outside the gene matches. The germline V gene has CDR1 DFQATT and CDR2 SNEGSKA (reference sequence). In nucleotides, the CDR3 is TGCAGTGCTCCCGACAGGGCCACTGAAGCTTTCTTT. Translating it yields CSAPDRATEAFF.

The J gene is TRBJ1-6, the V gene TRBV28; TRBD1 might be the D (6 bases). This CDR3 is built from 14 residues. Between the trimmed V and J ends, which lost 11 bases and 2 bases, there was a span of 13 bases. Looked up from germline, CDR1 is MDHEN and CDR2 is SYDVKM. The CDR3 sequence is CASGGGTYNSPLHF. CDR3 nucleotides: TGTGCCTCGGGGGGGGGCACCTATAATTCACCCCTCCACTTT.

This chain uses TRBV7-3 with TRBJ1-6; D gene ambiguous. Germline-derived CDR1 and CDR2 are SGHTA and FQGTGA. The V end was cut by 2 bases, the J end by 4 bases, with 12 bases between. This CDR3 has 16 amino acids. The CDR3 spells CASSLEGPIYNSPLHF. CDR3 sequence (DNA): TGTGCCAGCAGCTTAGAGGGTCCCATTTATAATTCACCCCTCCACTTT.

This clone is judged medium-sized. The V and J genes are TRBV12-3 or TRBV12-4 and TRBJ1-2, with D perhaps matching TRBD1 (6 bases). There are 14 residues in the CDR3. The V end was cut by 3 bases, the J end by 4 bases, with 12 bases between. The DNA for the CDR3 is TGTGCCAGCAGTTTTTTACAGGGAGGCTATGGCTACACCTTC. It is translated as CASSFLQGGYGYTF.

The chain carries TRBV7-9 and TRBJ2-7; the D gene is possibly TRBD1 (6 bases). The V gene lost 1 base and the J gene lost 2 bases, with 9 bases spanning the gap. Germline V gene sequence: CDR1 SEHNR, CDR2 FQNEAQ (reference sequence). This CDR3 comprises 14 residues. The CDR3 region has the DNA TGTGCCAGCAGCTTAGTCACAGGGACCTACGAGCAGTACTTC. It encodes CASSLVTGTYEQYF.

This clone ranks as medium-sized (0.01 to 0.1%). The gene calls are TRBV7-6 and TRBJ2-1, with TRBD2 matching 8 bases. This CDR3 has 17 amino acids. Germline V gene sequence: CDR1 SGHVS, CDR2 FNYEAQ. V trimming: 1 base; J trimming: 0 bases; junction bases outside the gene matches: 5. DNA for the CDR3: TGTGCCAGCAGCTTAGGGGCGGGGGGTAACTCCTACAATGAGCAGTTCTTC. Encoded protein: CASSLGAGGNSYNEQFF.

In its sample, this clone was seen a few times. This chain links TRBV6-1 with TRBJ1-5; D is ambiguous. Germline CDR1 is MNHNS and CDR2 is SASEGT. V was pared by 5 bases and J by 9 bases, with 14 bases between. The CDR3 runs to 13 residues. The CDR3 DNA reads as TGTGCCAGCAGTCGCAACTCCGTCGGGCCCCAGCATTTT. Translated, it gives CASSRNSVGPQHF.

The rearrangement links TRBV20-1 to TRBJ2-3; 10 nucleotides agree with TRBD2. After removal of 6 bases from V and 1 base from J, the junction contained 4 bases not matched to a gene. The CDR3 runs 14 residues. CDR1 and CDR2 (germline): DFQATT, SNEGSKA (reference sequence). In DNA, the CDR3 is TGCAGTGCCCCTAGCGGGAGAGGCACAGATACGCAGTATTTT. Its protein product is CSAPSGRGTDTQYF.